This paragraph reports one T cell receptor beta chain. Its matching antigen is unknown. An end of the junction differs from the germline gene, which may be a read error. The data stem from a study of blood T cells in healthy people across ages. Study-level findings and limits: The fall in TCR beta diversity per million T cells was roughly linear with age.

CDR3 size: 15 residues. The V gene's germline CDR1 is MNHEY and CDR2 SVGAGI. Primed by a sample-barcoded 5' primer and a J-beta primer mix, a second PCR proceeded for 7 to 11 cycles. A template-switch adaptor containing 12 random nucleotides labeled each cDNA molecule. MiXCR, run by TCRdb on the 5' RACE reads, gives a single entry per CDR3 protein. The profile shows some 920,000 distinct CDR3 sequences, about 51% of them singletons. J is TRBJ2-7 and V is TRBV6-5; 8 positions agree with TRBD1. The receptor was derived from a woman aged 60-75 years in good health. The sequencing sample was made of blood. The CDR3 DNA reads TGTGCCGGCAGTTCCACACAGGGGGGTTCCTACGAGCAGTACTTC. Protein: CAGSSTQGGSYEQYF.